One T cell receptor (beta chain) is described in this entry. Produced via immunoSEQ multiplex PCR; TCRdb's table is partial and in-frame only. The data show over 50,000 clones, approximately 85% seen once. This record belongs to a study of Tregs in tolerant kidney transplant recipients. The CDR3 runs 12 residues. CDR1 is SGHNT and CDR2 is YYREEE in the germline V gene (reference sequence). Trimming took 3 bases from V and 5 from J, leaving 7 bases between them. The specimen comprised Tregs from blood, sampled before the transplant. The clonotype originates from a human donor who received a combined kidney and bone marrow transplant. The rearrangement links TRBV5-4 to TRBJ2-3; no clear D. The CDR3 spells CASSSPVDTQYF. DNA for the CDR3: TGTGCCAGCAGCTCGCCAGTAGATACGCAGTATTTT.